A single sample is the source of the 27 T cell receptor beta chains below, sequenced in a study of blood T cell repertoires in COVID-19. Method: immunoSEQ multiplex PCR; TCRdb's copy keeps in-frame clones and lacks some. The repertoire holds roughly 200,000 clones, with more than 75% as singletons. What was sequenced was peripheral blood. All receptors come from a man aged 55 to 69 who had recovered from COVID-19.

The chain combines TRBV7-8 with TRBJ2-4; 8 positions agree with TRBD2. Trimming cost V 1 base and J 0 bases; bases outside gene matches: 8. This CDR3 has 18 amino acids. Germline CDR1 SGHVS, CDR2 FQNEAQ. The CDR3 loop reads CASSLGRGGRGAKNIQYF. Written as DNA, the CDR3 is TGTGCCAGCAGCTTAGGACGGGGGGGCCGAGGAGCCAAAAACATTCAGTACTTC.

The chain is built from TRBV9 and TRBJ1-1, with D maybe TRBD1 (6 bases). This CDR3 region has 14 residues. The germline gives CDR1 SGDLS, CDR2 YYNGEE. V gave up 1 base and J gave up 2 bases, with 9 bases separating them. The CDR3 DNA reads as TGTGCCAGCAGCGTACGACAGGAAAACACTGAAGCTTTCTTT. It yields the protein CASSVRQENTEAFF.

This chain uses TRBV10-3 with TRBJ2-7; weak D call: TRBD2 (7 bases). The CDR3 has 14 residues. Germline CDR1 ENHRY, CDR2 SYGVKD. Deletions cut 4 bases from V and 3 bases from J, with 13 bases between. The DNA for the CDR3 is TGTGCCATCAGTGCGGCGGGGGCTCACTACGAGCAGTACTTC. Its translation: CAISAAGAHYEQYF.

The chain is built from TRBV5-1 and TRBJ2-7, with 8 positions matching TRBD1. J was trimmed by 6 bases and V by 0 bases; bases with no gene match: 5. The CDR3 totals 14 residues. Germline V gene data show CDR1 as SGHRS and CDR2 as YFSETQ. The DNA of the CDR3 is TGCGCCAGCAGCTTGGAGACAGGGGTGGGCGAGCAGTACTTC. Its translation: CASSLETGVGEQYF. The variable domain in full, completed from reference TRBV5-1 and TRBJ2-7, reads KAGVTQTPRYLIKTRGQQVTLSCSPISGHRSVSWYQQTPGQGLQFLFEYFSETQRNKGNFPGRFSGRQFSNSRSEMNVSTLELGDSALYLCASSLETGVGEQYFGPGTRLTVT.

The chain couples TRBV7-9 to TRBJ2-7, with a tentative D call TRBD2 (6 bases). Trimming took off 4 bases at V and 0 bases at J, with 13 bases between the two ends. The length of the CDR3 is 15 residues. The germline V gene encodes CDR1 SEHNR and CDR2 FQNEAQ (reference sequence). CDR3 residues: CASSWGVQNSYEQYF. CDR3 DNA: TGTGCCAGCAGCTGGGGGGTTCAGAACTCCTACGAGCAGTACTTC.

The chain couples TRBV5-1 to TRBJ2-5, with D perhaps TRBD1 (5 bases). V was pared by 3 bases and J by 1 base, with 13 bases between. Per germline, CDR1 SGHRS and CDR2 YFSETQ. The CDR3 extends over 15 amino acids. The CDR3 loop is CASSSPRQFQETQYF. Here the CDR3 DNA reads TGCGCCAGCAGCTCGCCCCGACAGTTCCAAGAGACCCAGTACTTC.

The CDR3 loop is CASSYQGGLYGYTF. Here the CDR3 DNA reads TGTGCCAGCAGTTACCAAGGGGGTCTTTATGGCTACACCTTC. The chain employs TRBV6-5 and TRBJ1-2; D may be TRBD1 (6 bases). The CDR3 contains 14 residues. V lost 2 bases, J lost 5 bases, and 12 bases lay in between. Germline V gives CDR1 MNHEY, CDR2 SVGAGI.

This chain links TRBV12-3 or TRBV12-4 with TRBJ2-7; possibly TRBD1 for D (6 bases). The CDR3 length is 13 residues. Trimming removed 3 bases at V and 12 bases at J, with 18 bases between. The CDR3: CASSFGTPTRGYF. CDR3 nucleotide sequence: TGTGCCAGCAGTTTTGGGACACCCACCCGGGGGTACTTC.

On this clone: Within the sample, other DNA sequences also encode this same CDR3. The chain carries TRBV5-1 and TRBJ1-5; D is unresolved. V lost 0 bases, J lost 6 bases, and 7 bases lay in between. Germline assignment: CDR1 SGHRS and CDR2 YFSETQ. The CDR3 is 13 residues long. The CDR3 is CASSLEGGQPQHF. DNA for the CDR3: TGCGCCAGCAGCTTGGAGGGAGGTCAGCCCCAGCATTTT.

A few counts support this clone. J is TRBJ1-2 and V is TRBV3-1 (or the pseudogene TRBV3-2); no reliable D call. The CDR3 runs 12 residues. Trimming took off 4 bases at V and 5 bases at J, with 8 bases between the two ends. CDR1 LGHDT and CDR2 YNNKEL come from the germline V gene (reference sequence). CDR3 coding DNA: TGTGCCAGCAGCCCGCGCGGGTATGGCTACACCTTC. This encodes CASSPRGYGYTF.

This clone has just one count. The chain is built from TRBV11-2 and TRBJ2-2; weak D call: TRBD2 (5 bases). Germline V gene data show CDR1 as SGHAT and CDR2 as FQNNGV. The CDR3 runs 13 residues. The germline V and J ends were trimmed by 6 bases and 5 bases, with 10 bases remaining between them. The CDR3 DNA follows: TGTGCCAGCAGTTTATCGGGGACCGGGGAGCTGTTTTTT. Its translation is CASSLSGTGELFF.

In DNA, the CDR3 is TGTGCCAGCAGCTATGGACAGGAACACACTGAAGCTTTCTTT. It codes for CASSYGQEHTEAFF. The rearrangement links TRBV5-4 to TRBJ1-1; TRBD1 matches 7 bases. J lost 3 bases, V lost 3 bases, and 5 bases had no gene match. The CDR3 length is 14 residues. CDR1 and CDR2 from the germline V gene are SGHNT and YYREEE (reference sequence).

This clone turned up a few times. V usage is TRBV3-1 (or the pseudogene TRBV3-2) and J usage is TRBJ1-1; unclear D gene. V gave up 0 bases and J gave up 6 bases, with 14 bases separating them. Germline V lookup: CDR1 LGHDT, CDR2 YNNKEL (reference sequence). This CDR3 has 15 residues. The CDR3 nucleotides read TGTGCCAGCAGCCAAGATGGGTCTAAGGCGGCTGAAGCTTTCTTT. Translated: CASSQDGSKAAEAFF.

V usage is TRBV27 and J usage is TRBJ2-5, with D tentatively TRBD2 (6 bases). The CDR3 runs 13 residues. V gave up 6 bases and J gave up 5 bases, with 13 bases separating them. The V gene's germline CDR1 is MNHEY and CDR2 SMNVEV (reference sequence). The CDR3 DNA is TGTGCCAGCAGCCCGACTAGTCGGGAGACCCAGTACTTC. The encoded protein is CASSPTSRETQYF.

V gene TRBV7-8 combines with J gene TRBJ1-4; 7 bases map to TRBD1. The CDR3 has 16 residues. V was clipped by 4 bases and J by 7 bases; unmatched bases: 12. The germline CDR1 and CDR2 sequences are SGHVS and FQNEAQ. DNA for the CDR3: TGTGCCAGCAGCTCAACCTACCGGGACAGCAGTGAAAAACTGTTTTTT. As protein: CASSSTYRDSSEKLFF.

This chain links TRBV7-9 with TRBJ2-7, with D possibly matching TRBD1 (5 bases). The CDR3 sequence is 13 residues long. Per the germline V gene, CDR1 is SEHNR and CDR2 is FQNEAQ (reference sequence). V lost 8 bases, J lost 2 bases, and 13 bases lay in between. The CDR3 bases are TGTGCCAGCGAGCCGACAGTTACCTACGAGCAGTACTTC. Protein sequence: CASEPTVTYEQYF.

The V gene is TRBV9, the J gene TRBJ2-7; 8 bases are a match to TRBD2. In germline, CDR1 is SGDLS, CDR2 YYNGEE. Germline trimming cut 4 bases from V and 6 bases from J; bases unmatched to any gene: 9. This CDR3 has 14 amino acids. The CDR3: CASSRGLGAGEQYF. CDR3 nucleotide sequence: TGTGCCAGCAGCAGGGGACTAGGTGCTGGCGAGCAGTACTTC.

The CDR3 DNA reads TGTGCCACCAGCAACGGGGAGAAGGTAAAACTGTTTTTT. It translates to CATSNGEKVKLFF. This chain connects TRBV15 to TRBJ1-4, with D hard to call. This CDR3 region has 13 residues. Germline V CDR1 and CDR2: LNHNV, YYDKDF (reference sequence). V was shortened by 4 bases and J by 10 bases, with 13 bases between the two germline ends.

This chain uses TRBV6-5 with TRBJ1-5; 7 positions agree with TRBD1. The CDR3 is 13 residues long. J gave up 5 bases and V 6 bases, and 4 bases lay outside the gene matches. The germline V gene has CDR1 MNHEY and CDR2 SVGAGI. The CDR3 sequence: CASSRQGDQPQHF. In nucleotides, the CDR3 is TGTGCCAGCAGCCGGCAGGGGGATCAGCCCCAGCATTTT.

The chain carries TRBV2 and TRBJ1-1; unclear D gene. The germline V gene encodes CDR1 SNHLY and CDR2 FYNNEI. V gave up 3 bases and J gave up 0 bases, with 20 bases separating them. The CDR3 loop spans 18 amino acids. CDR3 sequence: CASSERQPGVLMNTEAFF. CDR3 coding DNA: TGTGCCAGCAGTGAGAGGCAACCTGGCGTCCTTATGAACACTGAAGCTTTCTTT.

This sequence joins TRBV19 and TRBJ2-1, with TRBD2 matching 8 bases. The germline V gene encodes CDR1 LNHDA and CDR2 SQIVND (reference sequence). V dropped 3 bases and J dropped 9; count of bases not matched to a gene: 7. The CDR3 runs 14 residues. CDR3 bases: TGTGCCAGTAGTATTGGACTAGCTAGGCCTGAGCAGTTCTTC. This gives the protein CASSIGLARPEQFF.

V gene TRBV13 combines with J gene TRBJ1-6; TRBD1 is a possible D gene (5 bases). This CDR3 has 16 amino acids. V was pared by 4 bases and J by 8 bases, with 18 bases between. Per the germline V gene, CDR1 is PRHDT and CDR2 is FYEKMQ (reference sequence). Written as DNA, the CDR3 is TGTGCCAGCAGCTCCCGTGGGGGGACTAATTATTCACCCCTCCACTTT. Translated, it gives CASSSRGGTNYSPLHF.

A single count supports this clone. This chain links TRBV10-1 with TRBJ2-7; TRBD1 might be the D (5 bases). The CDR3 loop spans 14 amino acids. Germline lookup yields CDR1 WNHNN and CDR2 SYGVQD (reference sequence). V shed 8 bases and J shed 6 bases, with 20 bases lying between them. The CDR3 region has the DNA TGCGCCAGCTTTTATCCCGGCAGGGTCGCCGAGCAGTACTTC. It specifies CASFYPGRVAEQYF.

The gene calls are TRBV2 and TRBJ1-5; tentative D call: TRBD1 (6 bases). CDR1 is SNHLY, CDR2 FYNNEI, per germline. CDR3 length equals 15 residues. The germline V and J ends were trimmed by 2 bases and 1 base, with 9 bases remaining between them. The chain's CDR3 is CASSEQGLSNQPQHF. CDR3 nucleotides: TGTGCCAGCAGTGAACAGGGGTTGAGCAATCAGCCCCAGCATTTT. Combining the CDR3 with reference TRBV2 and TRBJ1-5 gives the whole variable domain EPEVTQTPSHQVTQMGQEVILRCVPISNHLYFYWYRQILGQKVEFLVSFYNNEISEKSEIFDDQFSVERPDGSNFTLKIRSTKLEDSAMYFCASSEQGLSNQPQHFGDGTRLSIL.

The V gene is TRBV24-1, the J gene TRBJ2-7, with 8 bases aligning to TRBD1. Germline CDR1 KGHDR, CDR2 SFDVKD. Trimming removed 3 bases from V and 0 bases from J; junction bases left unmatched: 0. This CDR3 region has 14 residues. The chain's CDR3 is CATSDGQGSYEQYF. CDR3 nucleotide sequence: TGTGCCACCAGTGATGGACAGGGCTCCTACGAGCAGTACTTC.

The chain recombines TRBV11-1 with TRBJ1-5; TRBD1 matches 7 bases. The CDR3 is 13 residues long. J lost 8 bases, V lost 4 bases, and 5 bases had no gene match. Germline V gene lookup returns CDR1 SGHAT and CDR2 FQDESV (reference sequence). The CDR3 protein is CASSSDRTEPQHF. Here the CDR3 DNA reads TGTGCCAGCAGCTCGGACAGGACGGAGCCCCAGCATTTT.

CDR3 nucleotides: TGTGCCAGCAGCCGAGCGGGAAGCCTAGCCAAAAACATTCAGTACTTC. The encoded protein is CASSRAGSLAKNIQYF. This chain joins TRBV9 and TRBJ2-4; 7 positions agree with TRBD2. The CDR3 spans 16 residues. V shed 4 bases, J shed 0 bases, and the junction held 7 bases outside the gene matches. Germline assignment: CDR1 SGDLS and CDR2 YYNGEE. Looking up the rest from reference TRBV9 and TRBJ2-4 gives the full variable domain: DSGVTQTPKHLITATGQRVTLRCSPRSGDLSVYWYQQSLDQGLQFLIQYYNGEERAKGNILERFSAQQFPDLHSELNLSSLELGDSALYFCASSRAGSLAKNIQYFGAGTRLSVL.